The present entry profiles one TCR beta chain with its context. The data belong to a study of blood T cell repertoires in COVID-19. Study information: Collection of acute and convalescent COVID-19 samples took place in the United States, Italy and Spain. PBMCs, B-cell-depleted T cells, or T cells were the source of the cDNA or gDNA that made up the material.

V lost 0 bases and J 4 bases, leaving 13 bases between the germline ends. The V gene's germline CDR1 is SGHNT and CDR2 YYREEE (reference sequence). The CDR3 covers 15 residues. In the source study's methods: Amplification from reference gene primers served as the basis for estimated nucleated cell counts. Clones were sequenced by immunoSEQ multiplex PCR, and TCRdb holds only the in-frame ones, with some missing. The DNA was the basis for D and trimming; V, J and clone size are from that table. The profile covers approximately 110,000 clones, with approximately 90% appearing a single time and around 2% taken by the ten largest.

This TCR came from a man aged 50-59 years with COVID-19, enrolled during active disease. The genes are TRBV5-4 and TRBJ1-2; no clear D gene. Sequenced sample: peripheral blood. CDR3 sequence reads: CASSLEGSGIYGYTF. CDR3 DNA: TGTGCCAGCAGCTTGGAAGGGTCGGGGATCTATGGCTACACCTTC.